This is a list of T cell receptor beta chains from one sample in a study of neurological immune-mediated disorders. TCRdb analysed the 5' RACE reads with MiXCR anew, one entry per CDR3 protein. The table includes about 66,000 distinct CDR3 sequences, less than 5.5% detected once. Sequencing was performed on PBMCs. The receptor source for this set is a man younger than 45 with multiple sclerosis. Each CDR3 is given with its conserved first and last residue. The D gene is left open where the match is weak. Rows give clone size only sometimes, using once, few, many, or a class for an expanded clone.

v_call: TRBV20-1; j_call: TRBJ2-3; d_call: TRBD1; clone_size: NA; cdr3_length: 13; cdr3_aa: CSAYDRGTDTQYF; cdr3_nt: TGCAGTGCTTATGACAGGGGCACAGATACGCAGTATTTT
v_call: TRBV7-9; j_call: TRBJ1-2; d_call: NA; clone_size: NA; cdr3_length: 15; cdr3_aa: CASSSPLRAVYGYTF; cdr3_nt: TGTGCCAGCAGCTCACCTCTACGGGCAGTCTATGGCTACACCTTC
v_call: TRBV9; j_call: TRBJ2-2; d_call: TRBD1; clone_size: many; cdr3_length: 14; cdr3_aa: CASSETGDTGELFF; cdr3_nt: TGTGCCAGCAGCGAAACAGGGGACACCGGGGAGCTGTTTTTT
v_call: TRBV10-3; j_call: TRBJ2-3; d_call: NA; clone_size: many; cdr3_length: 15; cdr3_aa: CAISDPGQSTDTQYF; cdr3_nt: TGTGCCATCAGTGACCCCGGACAGAGCACAGATACGCAGTATTTT
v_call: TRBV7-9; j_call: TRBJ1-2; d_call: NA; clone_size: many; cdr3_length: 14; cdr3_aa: CASSLALGHYGYTF; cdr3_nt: TGTGCCAGCAGCTTAGCCCTGGGACATTATGGCTACACCTTC
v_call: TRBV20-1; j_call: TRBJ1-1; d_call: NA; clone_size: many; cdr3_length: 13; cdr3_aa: CSARANVNTEAFF; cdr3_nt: TGCAGTGCTAGGGCCAATGTGAACACTGAAGCTTTCTTT
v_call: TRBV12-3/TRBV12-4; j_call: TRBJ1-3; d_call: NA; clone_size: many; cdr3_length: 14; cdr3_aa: CASSLLQSGNTIYF; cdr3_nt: TGTGCCAGCAGTTTACTACAGTCTGGAAACACCATATATTTT
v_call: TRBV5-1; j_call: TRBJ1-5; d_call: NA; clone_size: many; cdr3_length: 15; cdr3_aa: CASSLYGSGSQPQHF; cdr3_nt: TGCGCCAGCAGCTTGTATGGCTCCGGATCTCAGCCCCAGCATTTT
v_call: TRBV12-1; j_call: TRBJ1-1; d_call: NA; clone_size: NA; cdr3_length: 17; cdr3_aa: CASSFGQLSLPGTEAFF; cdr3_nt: TGTGCCAGCAGCTTTGGGCAGCTATCTTTACCAGGCACTGAAGCTTTCTTT
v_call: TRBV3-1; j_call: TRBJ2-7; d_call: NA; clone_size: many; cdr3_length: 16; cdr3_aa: CASSQAKAGPAGEQYF; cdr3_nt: TGTGCCAGCAGCCAAGCAAAGGCAGGCCCCGCGGGGGAGCAGTACTTC
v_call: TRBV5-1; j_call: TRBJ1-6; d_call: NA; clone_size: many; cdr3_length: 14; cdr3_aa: CASSLTGYDSPLHF; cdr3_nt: TGCGCCAGCAGCTTGACAGGTTACGATTCACCCCTCCACTTT
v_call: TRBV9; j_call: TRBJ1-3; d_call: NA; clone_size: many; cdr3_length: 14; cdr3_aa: CASSVGLGMRTIYF; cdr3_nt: TGTGCCAGCAGCGTGGGGTTGGGAATGAGGACCATATATTTT
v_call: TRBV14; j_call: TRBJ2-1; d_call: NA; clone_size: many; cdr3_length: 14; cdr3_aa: CASSYMTAYNEQFF; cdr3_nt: TGTGCCAGCAGCTATATGACCGCCTACAATGAGCAGTTCTTC
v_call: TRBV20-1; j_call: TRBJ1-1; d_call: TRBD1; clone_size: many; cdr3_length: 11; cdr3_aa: CSVRGQEEAFF; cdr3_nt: TGCAGTGTCCGAGGACAGGAGGAAGCTTTCTTT
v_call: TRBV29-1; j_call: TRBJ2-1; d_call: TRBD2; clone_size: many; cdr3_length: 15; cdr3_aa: CSVWASGGVFYEQFF; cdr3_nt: TGCAGCGTGTGGGCTAGCGGGGGGGTGTTCTATGAGCAGTTCTTC
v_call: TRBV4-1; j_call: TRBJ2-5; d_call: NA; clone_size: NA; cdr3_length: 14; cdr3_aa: CASSQGGSTETQYF; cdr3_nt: TGCGCCAGCAGCCAAGGTGGCAGCACAGAGACCCAGTACTTC
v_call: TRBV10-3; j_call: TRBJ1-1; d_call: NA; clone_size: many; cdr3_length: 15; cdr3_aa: CAISESGRLNTEAFF; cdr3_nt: TGTGCCATCAGTGAGTCGGGCAGATTGAACACTGAAGCTTTCTTT
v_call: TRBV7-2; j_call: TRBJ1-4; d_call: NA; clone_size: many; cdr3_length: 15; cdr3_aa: CASSPGSIRGEKLFF; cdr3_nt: TGTGCCAGCAGCCCAGGGAGCATTAGGGGAGAAAAACTGTTTTTT
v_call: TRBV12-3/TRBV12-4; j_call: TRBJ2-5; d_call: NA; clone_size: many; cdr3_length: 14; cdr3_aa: CASSLAGGEETQYF; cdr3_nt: TGTGCCAGCAGTTTAGCGGGGGGAGAAGAGACCCAGTACTTC
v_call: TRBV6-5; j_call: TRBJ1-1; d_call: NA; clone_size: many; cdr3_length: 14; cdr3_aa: CASSYGPPRAEAFF; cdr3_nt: TGTGCCAGCAGTTACGGGCCCCCGCGGGCTGAAGCTTTCTTT
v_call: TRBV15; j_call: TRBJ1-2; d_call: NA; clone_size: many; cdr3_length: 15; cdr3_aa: CATSVNRDGTYGYTF; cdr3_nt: TGTGCCACCAGCGTCAACCGGGACGGCACCTATGGCTACACCTTC
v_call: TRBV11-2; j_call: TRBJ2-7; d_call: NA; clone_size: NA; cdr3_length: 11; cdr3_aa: CASSLTYEQYF; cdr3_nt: TGTGCCAGCAGCTTAACCTACGAGCAGTACTTC
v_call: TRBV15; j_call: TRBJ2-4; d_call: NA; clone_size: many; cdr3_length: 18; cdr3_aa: CATSRDLLGAGAKNIQYF; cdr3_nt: TGTGCCACCAGCAGAGATCTACTAGGGGCGGGGGCCAAAAACATTCAGTACTTC
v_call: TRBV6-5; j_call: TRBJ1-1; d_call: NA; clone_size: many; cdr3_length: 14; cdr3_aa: CASSPWRGNTEAFF; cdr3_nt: TGTGCCAGCAGTCCTTGGAGGGGGAACACTGAAGCTTTCTTT
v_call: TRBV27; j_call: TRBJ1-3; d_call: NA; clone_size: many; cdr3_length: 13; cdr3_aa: CASRSTSGNTIYF; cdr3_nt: TGTGCCAGCAGGTCAACCTCTGGAAACACCATATATTTT
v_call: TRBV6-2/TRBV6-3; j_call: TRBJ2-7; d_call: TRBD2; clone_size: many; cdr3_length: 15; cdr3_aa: CASSLTGTSGHEQYF; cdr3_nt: TGTGCCAGCAGTTTGACCGGGACTAGCGGCCACGAGCAGTACTTC
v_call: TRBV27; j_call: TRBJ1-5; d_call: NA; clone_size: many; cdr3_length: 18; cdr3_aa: CASRSTLFDRWPNQPQHF; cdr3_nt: TGTGCCAGCAGATCTACCCTGTTCGACAGGTGGCCCAATCAGCCCCAGCATTTT
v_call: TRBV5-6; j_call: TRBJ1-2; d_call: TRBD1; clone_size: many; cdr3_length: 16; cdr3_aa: CASSLEPTGLYYGYTF; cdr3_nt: TGTGCCAGCAGCTTGGAACCGACAGGGCTTTACTATGGCTACACCTTC
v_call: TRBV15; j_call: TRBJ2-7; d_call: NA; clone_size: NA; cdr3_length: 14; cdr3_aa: CATIVDRRSYEQYF; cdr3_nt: TGTGCCACCATCGTCGACAGACGAAGCTACGAGCAGTACTTC
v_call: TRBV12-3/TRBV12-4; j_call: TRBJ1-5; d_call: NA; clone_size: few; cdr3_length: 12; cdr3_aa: CASTTGRQPQNF; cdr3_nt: TGTGCCAGCACAACAGGGCGTCAGCCCCAGAATTTT
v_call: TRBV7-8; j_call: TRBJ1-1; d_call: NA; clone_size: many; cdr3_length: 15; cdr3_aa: CASSLTGHRNTEAFF; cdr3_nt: TGTGCCAGCAGCTTAACGGGACACAGAAACACTGAAGCTTTCTTT
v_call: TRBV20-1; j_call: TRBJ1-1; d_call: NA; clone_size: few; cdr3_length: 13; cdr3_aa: CSARFVSTREAFF; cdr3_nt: TGCAGTGCTAGATTCGTGAGTACACGTGAAGCTTTCTTT
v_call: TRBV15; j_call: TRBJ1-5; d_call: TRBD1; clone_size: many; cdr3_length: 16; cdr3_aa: CATSRGGTDNNQPQHF; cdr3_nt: TGTGCCACCAGCAGAGGCGGGACAGATAACAATCAGCCCCAGCATTTT
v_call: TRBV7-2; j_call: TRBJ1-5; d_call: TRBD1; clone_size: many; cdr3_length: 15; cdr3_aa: CASSSTQGAGQPQHF; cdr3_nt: TGTGCCAGCAGCTCGACACAGGGGGCGGGTCAGCCCCAGCATTTT
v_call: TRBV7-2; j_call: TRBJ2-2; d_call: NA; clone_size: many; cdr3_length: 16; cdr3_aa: CASSLRPPGRTGELFF; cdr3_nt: TGTGCCAGCAGCCTAAGACCTCCAGGGAGGACCGGGGAGCTGTTTTTT
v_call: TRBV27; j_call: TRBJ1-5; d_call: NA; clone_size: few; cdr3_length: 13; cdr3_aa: CASSGRGYQPQHF; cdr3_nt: TGTGCCAGCAGTGGGCGGGGGTATCAGCCCCAGCATTTT
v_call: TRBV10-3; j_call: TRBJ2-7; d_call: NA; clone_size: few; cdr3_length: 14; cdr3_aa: CAISEGHGLYEQYF; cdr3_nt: TGTGCCATCAGTGAGGGACACGGACTCTACGAGCAGTACTTC
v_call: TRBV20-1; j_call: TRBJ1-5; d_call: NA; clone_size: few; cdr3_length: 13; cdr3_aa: CSARTRGGQPQHF; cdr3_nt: TGCAGTGCTAGAACAAGGGGGGGTCAGCCCCAGCATTTT
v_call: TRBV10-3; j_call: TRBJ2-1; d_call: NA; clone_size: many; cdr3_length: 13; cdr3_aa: CAIGARGENEQFF; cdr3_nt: TGTGCCATAGGCGCAAGGGGGGAAAATGAGCAGTTCTTC
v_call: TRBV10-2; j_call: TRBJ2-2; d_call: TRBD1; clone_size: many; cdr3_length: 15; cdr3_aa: CASTHWDRGTGELFF; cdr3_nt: TGCGCCAGCACCCATTGGGACAGGGGGACCGGGGAGCTGTTTTTT
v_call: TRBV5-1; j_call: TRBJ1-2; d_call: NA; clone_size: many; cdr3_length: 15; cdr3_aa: CASSGYSRTEYGYTF; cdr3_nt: TGCGCCAGCAGCGGCTACTCAAGGACAGAATATGGCTACACCTTC
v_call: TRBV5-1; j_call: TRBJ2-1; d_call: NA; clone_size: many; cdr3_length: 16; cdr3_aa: CASSQGSGTPYNEQFF; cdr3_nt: TGCGCCAGCAGCCAGGGCAGCGGAACTCCCTACAATGAGCAGTTCTTC
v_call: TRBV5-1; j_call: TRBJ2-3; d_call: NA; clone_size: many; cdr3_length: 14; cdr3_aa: CASSFRGPTDTQYF; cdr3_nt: TGCGCCAGCAGCTTCCGAGGACCCACAGATACGCAGTATTTT
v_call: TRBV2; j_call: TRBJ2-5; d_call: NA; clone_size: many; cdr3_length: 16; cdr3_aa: CASSASATTAQETQYF; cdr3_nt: TGTGCCAGCAGCGCCTCAGCGACAACGGCGCAAGAGACCCAGTACTTC
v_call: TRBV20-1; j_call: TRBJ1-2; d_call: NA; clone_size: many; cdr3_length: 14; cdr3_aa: CSATPRDGNYGYTF; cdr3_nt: TGCAGTGCTACCCCGCGGGACGGAAACTATGGCTACACCTTC
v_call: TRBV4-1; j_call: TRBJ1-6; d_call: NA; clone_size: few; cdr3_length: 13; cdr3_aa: CASSQGVTSPLNF; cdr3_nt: TGCGCCAGCAGCCAAGGGGTAACGTCACCCCTCAACTTT
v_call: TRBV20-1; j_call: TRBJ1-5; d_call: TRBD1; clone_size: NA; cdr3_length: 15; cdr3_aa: CSARADRGGNQPQHF; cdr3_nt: TGCAGTGCTAGAGCCGACAGGGGCGGAAATCAGCCCCAGCATTTT
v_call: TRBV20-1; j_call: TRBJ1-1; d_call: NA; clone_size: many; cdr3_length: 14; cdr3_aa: CSARKFDRNTEAFF; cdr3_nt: TGCAGTGCTAGGAAATTCGACAGAAACACTGAAGCTTTCTTT
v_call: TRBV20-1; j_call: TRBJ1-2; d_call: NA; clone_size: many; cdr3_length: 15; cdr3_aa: CSAQVGRLDPYGYTF; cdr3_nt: TGCAGTGCTCAGGTGGGCAGGTTGGACCCTTATGGCTACACCTTC
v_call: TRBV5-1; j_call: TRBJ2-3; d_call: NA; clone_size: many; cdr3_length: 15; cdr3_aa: CASSLEDPSTDTQYF; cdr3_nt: TGCGCCAGCAGCTTGGAAGACCCGAGCACAGATACGCAGTATTTT
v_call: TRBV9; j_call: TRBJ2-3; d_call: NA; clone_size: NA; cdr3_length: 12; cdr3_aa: CASSADYDTQYF; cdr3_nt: TGTGCCAGCAGCGCTGACTACGATACGCAGTATTTT
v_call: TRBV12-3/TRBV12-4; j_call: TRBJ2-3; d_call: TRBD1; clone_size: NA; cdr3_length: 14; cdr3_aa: CASRRDRVPDTQYF; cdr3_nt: TGTGCCAGCAGAAGGGACAGGGTTCCAGATACGCAGTATTTT
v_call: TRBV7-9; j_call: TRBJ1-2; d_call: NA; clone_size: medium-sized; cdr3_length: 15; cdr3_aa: CASSLMPTPSEGYTF; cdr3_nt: TGTGCCAGCAGCTTAATGCCGACGCCCTCTGAGGGCTACACCTTC
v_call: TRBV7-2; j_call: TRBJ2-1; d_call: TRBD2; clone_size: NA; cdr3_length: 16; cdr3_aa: CASRFTSGRNYNEQFF; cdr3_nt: TGTGCCAGCAGGTTTACTAGCGGCCGAAACTACAATGAGCAGTTCTTC